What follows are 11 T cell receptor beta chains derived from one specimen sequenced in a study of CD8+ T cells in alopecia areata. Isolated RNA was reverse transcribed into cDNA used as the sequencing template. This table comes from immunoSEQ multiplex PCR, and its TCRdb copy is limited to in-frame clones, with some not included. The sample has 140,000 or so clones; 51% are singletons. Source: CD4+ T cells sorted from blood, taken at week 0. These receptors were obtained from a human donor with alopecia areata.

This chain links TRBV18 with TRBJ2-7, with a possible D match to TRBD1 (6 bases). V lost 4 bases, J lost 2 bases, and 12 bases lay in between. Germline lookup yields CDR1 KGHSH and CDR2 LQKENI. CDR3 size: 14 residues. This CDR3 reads CASSRGQQTYEQYF. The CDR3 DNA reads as TGTGCCAGCTCACGAGGACAGCAAACCTACGAGCAGTACTTC.

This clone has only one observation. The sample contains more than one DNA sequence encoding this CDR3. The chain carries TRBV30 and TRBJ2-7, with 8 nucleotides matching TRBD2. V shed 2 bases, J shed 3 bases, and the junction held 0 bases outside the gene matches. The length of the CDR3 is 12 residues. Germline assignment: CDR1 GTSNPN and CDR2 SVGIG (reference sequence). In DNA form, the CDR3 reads TGTGCCTGGAGTAGCGGGAGCTACGAGCAGTACTTC. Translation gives CAWSSGSYEQYF.

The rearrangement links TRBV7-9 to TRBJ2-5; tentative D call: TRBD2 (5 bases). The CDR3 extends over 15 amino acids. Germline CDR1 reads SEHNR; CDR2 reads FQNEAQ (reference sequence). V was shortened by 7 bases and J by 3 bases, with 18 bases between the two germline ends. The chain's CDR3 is CASTSGFGSEETQYF. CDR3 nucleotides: TGTGCCAGCACCTCGGGATTCGGGTCGGAAGAGACCCAGTACTTC. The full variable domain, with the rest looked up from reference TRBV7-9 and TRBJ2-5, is DTGVSQNPRHKITKRGQNVTFRCDPISEHNRLYWYRQTLGQGPEFLTYFQNEAQLEKSRLLSDRFSAERPKGSFSTLEIQRTEQGDSAMYLCASTSGFGSEETQYFGPGTRLLVL.

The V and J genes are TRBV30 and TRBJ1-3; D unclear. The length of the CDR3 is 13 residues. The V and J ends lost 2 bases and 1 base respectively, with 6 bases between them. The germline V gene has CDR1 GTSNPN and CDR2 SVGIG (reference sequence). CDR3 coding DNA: TGTGCCTGGAGTTCGGGATCTGGAAACACCATATATTTT. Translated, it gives CAWSSGSGNTIYF.

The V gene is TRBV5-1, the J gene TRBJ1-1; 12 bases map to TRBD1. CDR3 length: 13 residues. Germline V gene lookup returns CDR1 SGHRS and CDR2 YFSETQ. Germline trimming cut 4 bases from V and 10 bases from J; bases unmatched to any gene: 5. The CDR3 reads CASSPGQGARAFF. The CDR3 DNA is TGCGCCAGCAGCCCGGGACAGGGGGCGAGAGCTTTCTTT.

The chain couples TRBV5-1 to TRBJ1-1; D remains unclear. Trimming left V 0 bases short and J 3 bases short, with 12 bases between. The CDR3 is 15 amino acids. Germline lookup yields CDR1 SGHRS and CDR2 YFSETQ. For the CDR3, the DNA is TGCGCCAGCAGCTTGGAGGCGGCAGGTTACACTGAAGCTTTCTTT. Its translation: CASSLEAAGYTEAFF.

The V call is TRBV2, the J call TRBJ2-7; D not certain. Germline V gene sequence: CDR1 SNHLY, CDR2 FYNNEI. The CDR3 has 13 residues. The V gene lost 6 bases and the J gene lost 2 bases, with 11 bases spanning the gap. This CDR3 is CASRKEVAYEQYF. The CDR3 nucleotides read TGTGCCAGCAGGAAGGAAGTCGCCTACGAGCAGTACTTC.

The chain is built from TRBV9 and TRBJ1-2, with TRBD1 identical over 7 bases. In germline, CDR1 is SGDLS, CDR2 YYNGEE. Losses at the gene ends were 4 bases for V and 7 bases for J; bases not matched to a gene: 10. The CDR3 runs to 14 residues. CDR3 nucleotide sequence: TGTGCCAGCAGCCCGAGGGACAGTCGGGGTGGCTACACCTTC. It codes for CASSPRDSRGGYTF.

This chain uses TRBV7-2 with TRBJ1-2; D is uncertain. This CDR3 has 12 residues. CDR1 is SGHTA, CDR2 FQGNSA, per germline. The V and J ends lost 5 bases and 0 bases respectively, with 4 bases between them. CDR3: CASSKANYGYTF. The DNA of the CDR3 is TGTGCCAGCAGCAAGGCTAACTATGGCTACACCTTC.

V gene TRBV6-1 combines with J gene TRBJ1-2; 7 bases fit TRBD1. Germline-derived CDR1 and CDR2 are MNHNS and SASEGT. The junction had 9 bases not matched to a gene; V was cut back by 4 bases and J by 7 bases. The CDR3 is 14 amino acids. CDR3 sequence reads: CASSVRGQSGGYTF. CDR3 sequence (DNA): TGTGCCAGCAGTGTGAGGGGACAGTCAGGTGGCTACACCTTC.

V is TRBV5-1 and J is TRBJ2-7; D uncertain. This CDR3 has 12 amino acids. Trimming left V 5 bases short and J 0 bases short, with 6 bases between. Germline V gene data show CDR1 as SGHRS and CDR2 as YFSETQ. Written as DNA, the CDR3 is TGCGCCAGCAGTCTGACCTCCTACGAGCAGTACTTC. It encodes CASSLTSYEQYF.